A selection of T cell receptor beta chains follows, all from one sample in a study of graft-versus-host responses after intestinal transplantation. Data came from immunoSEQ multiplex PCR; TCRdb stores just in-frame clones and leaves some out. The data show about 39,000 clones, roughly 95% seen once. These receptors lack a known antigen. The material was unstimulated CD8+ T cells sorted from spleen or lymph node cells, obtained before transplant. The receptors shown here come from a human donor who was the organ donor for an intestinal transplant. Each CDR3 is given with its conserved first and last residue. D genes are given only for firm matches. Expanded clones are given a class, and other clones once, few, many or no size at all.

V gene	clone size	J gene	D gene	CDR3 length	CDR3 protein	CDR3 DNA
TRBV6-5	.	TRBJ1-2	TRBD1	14	CASSDPGTDYGYTF	TGTGCCAGCAGCGACCCCGGGACAGACTATGGCTACACCTTC
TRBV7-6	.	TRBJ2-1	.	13	CASSLGQYNEQFF	TGTGCCAGCAGCTTAGGGCAATACAATGAGCAGTTCTTC
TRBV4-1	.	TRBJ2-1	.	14	CASSQRQAADEQFF	TGCGCCAGCAGCCAGCGACAGGCGGCAGATGAGCAGTTCTTC
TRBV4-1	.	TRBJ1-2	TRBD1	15	CASSQDSGQGYGYTF	TGCGCCAGCAGCCAAGATTCCGGACAGGGGTATGGCTACACCTTC
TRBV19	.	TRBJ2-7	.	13	CASTPGTGTEQYF	TGTGCCAGTACGCCGGGGACGGGGACGGAGCAGTACTTC
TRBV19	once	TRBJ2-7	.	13	CASSIGGAYEQYF	TGTGCCAGTAGTATAGGGGGGGCGTACGAGCAGTACTTC
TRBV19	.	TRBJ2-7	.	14	CASSPGRASYEQYF	TGTGCCAGTTCCCCGGGACGGGCCTCCTACGAGCAGTACTTC
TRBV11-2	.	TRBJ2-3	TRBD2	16	CASSLFAGGPVDTQYF	TGTGCCAGCAGCTTATTTGCGGGGGGGCCCGTAGATACGCAGTATTTT
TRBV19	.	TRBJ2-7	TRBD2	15	CASSMIDGLANEQYF	TGTGCCAGTAGTATGATAGACGGACTAGCGAACGAGCAGTACTTC
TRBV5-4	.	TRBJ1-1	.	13	CASSYPEGSEAFF	TGTGCCAGCAGCTACCCCGAAGGATCTGAAGCTTTCTTT
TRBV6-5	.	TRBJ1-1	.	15	CASSYVGNRGTEAFF	TGTGCCAGCAGTTACGTCGGCAATCGGGGCACTGAAGCTTTCTTT
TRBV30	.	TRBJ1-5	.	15	CAWSGAGYSNQPQHF	TGTGCCTGGAGTGGGGCAGGGTATAGCAATCAGCCCCAGCATTTT
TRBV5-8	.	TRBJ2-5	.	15	CASSRIYGSHETQYF	TGTGCCAGCAGTCGGATATATGGAAGCCACGAGACCCAGTACTTC
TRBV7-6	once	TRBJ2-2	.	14	CASSSGLGTGELFF	TGTGCCAGCAGCTCAGGACTCGGAACCGGGGAGCTGTTTTTT
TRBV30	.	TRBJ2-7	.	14	CAWSVMAGRNEQYF	TGTGCCTGGAGTGTAATGGCGGGGCGGAACGAGCAGTACTTC
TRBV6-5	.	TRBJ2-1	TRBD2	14	CASSGTSSYNEQFF	TGTGCCAGCAGCGGGACTAGCTCCTACAATGAGCAGTTCTTC
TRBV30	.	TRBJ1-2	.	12	CAWSVSGDGYTF	TGTGCCTGGAGTGTATCAGGGGACGGCTACACCTTC
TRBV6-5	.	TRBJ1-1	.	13	CASTHRAGTEAFF	TGTGCCAGCACCCACAGGGCCGGCACTGAAGCTTTCTTT
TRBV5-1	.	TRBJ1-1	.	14	CASSLGTENTEAFF	TGCGCCAGCAGCTTGGGTACAGAGAACACTGAAGCTTTCTTT
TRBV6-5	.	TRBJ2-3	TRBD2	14	CASQGLAGTDTQYF	TGTGCCAGCCAAGGACTAGCGGGGACAGATACGCAGTATTTT
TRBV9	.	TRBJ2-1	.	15	CASSWAGRRDNEQFF	TGTGCCAGCAGCTGGGCAGGCCGAAGGGACAATGAGCAGTTCTTC
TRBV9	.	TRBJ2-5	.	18	CASSQHGRAPSPQETQYF	TGTGCCAGCAGCCAACACGGGCGGGCCCCAAGCCCTCAAGAGACCCAGTACTTC
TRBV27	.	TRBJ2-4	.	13	CASSWTAKNIQYF	TGTGCCAGCAGTTGGACAGCTAAAAACATTCAGTACTTC
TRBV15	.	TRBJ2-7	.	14	CATSEDGGSYEQYF	TGTGCCACCAGCGAGGACGGAGGGTCCTACGAGCAGTACTTC
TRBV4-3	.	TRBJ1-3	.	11	CASSPGDTIYF	TGCGCCAGCAGCCCTGGAGACACCATATATTTT
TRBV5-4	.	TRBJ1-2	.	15	CASSLESGLSYGYTF	TGTGCCAGCAGCTTGGAATCCGGGCTATCCTATGGCTACACCTTC
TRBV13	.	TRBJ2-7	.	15	CASSLGGGTHYEQYF	TGTGCCAGCAGCTTAGGGGGGGGCACCCACTACGAGCAGTACTTC
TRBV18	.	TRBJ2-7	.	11	CASSPLHEQYF	TGTGCCAGCTCACCCCTCCACGAGCAGTACTTC
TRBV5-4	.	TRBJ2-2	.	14	CASSPELETGELFF	TGTGCCAGCAGCCCAGAACTAGAAACCGGGGAGCTGTTTTTT
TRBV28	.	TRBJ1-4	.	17	CASSSQVLIPPSEKLFF	TGTGCCAGCAGCTCACAGGTCCTTATTCCCCCCTCGGAAAAACTGTTTTTT
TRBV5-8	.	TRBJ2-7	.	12	CASSFLVSEQYF	TGTGCCAGCAGCTTTCTCGTATCGGAGCAGTACTTC
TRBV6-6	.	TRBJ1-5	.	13	CASSYLVGQPQHF	TGTGCCAGCAGTTACTTGGTAGGCCAGCCCCAGCATTTT
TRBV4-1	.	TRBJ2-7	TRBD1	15	CASSQEGQGFYEQYF	TGCGCCAGCAGCCAAGAGGGACAGGGTTTCTACGAGCAGTACTTC
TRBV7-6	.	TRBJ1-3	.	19	CASSLERVALSSSGNTIYF	TGTGCCAGCAGCTTAGAGAGGGTCGCTCTTTCGAGCTCTGGAAACACCATATATTTT
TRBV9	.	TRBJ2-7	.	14	CASSVAGASYEQYF	TGTGCCAGCAGCGTAGCGGGTGCTTCCTACGAGCAGTACTTC